The clone carrying this TCR beta chain occurred many times. This sample was taken from a study of regulatory T cells in long-lasting Graves disease. Time point of the sample: newly diagnosed GD, antithyroid drugs for less than 3 months. PBMC-extracted RNA yielded the TCR library. Germline CDR1 reads SGHAT; CDR2 reads FQNNGV. The CDR3 is made up of 14 amino acids. V trimming: 5 bases; J trimming: 10 bases; junction bases outside the gene matches: 10. Arm-PCR of CDR3 regions with iRepertoire HTBI primers generated TCR beta libraries. In the source study's methods: Across the samples, identification revealed just over 60 TRBV and 15 or so TRBJ segments. TCRdb itself ran the multiplex PCR reads through MiXCR, one entry per CDR3 protein. TCRdb, rather than the study authors, made the V and J calls. The sample contains some 560,000 distinct CDR3 sequences, about 16% of which appear only once. These data were also reused for a study on T cells in Graves' hyperthyroidism and ophthalmopathy. This second study says: Most expanded thyroid clonotypes above 0.001 recurred in blood.

This specimen consisted of peripheral blood mononuclear cells (PBMCs), obtained at new diagnosis, from a patient treated with antithyroid drugs. The receptor was derived from a woman between 40 and 65 years old with Graves disease. V is TRBV11-2 and J is TRBJ2-1; 8 bases align to TRBD1. The CDR3 region is CASSVRDRIGEQFF. In DNA, the CDR3 is TGTGCCAGCAGCGTCCGGGACAGGATCGGAGAGCAGTTCTTC.